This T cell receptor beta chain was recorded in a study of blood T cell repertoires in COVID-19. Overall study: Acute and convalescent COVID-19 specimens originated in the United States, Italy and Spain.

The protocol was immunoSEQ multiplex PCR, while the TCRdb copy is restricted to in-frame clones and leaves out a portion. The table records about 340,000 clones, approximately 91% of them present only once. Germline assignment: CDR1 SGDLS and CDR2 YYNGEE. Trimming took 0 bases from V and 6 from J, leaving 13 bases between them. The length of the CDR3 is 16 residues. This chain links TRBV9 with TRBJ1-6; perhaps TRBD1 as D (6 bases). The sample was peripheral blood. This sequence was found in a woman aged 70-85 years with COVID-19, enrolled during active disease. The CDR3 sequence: CASSVAGDTVNSPLHF. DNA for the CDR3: TGTGCCAGCAGCGTAGCAGGGGACACGGTTAATTCACCCCTCCACTTT.